The 8 T cell receptor beta chains in this list originate from one sample, sequenced in a study of cytomegalovirus exposure and HLA in healthy donors (TCRdb year 2017). The method behind the library was the immunoSEQ multiplex PCR assay. The multiplex PCR relied on a mix of 60 forward primers for TCR Vbeta segments and 13 reverse primers for TCR Jbeta segments. TCRdb provides this immuneACCESS table in a form limited to in-frame rearrangements. Some clones are lacking; in checked studies, under half of them reflect an unresolved V gene, and why the rest are absent is not known. In all, the sample holds about 190,000 clones, and around 84% of those were seen once. Around 2.8% of the sample comes from the top ten. The sequenced sample was PBMCs. These receptors were collected from a woman aged 45-59 years in good health and CMV-seropositive.

V usage is TRBV5-6 and J usage is TRBJ1-2; D perhaps matches TRBD1 (5 bases). Germline-derived CDR1 and CDR2 are SGHDT and YYEEEE. The CDR3 loop spans 14 amino acids. The ends were cut back, 4 bases at V and 4 bases at J, with 14 bases in the middle. The CDR3 sequence: CASSRFRVGYGYTF. The DNA for the CDR3 is TGTGCCAGCAGCCGGTTCAGGGTCGGCTATGGCTACACCTTC.

This clone appeared once. This chain joins TRBV5-8 and TRBJ2-3; 14 bases agree with TRBD2. The CDR3 loop spans 18 amino acids. The trim removed 4 bases at V and 2 bases at J, leaving 9 bases unmatched. CDR1 and CDR2 from the germline V gene are SGHTS and YDEGEE. The CDR3 here is CASSLRLAGGPITDTQYF. The CDR3 DNA sequence: TGTGCCAGCAGCCTCCGACTAGCGGGGGGGCCAATCACAGATACGCAGTATTTT. The variable domain in full, completed from reference TRBV5-8 and TRBJ2-3, reads EAGVTQSPTHLIKTRGQQATLRCSPISGHTSVYWYQQALGLGLQFLLWYDEGEERNRGNFPPRFSGRQFPNYSSELNVNALELEDSALYLCASSLRLAGGPITDTQYFGPGTRLTVL.

The CDR3 protein is CASSYGLAGGRETQYF. CDR3 coding DNA: TGTGCCAGCAGTTACGGGCTAGCGGGGGGCCGGGAGACCCAGTACTTC. V and J are TRBV6-5 and TRBJ2-5; 11 bases line up with TRBD2. The CDR3 runs to 16 residues. The germline V gene encodes CDR1 MNHEY and CDR2 SVGAGI. With 2 bases clipped from V and 5 bases from J, the junction kept 7 bases outside the gene matches.

The genes are TRBV11-2 and TRBJ1-1, with TRBD1 identical over 9 bases. Per the germline V gene, CDR1 is SGHAT and CDR2 is FQNNGV. The CDR3 extends over 12 amino acids. After removal of 5 bases from V and 11 bases from J, the junction contained 6 bases not matched to a gene. The CDR3 nucleotides read TGTGCCAGCAGCACTGGACAGGGGCCGGCTTTCTTT. Encoded protein: CASSTGQGPAFF. The entire variable domain, with the rest obtained from reference TRBV11-2 and TRBJ1-1, is as follows: EAGVAQSPRYKIIEKRQSVAFWCNPISGHATLYWYQQILGQGPKLLIQFQNNGVVDDSQLPKDRFSAERLKGVDSTLKIQPAKLEDSAVYLCASSTGQGPAFFGQGTRLTVV.

The chain joins TRBV28 to TRBJ1-1; 11 bases align to TRBD1. With 8 bases clipped from V and 5 bases from J, the junction kept 10 bases outside the gene matches. CDR3 size: 15 residues. Germline values: CDR1 MDHEN, CDR2 SYDVKM. CDR3 sequence reads: CASGLPGQGGTEAFF. DNA for the CDR3: TGTGCCAGCGGGCTTCCGGGACAGGGGGGAACTGAAGCTTTCTTT.

This clone was recorded once. CDR3 amino acids: CASSFWDNYEQYF. For the CDR3, the DNA is TGTGCCAGCAGCTTTTGGGACAATTACGAGCAGTACTTC. The chain links TRBV7-4 to TRBJ2-7, with D perhaps matching TRBD1 (6 bases). This CDR3 contains 13 residues. Trimming took off 3 bases at V and 4 bases at J, with 10 bases between the two ends. Per germline, CDR1 SGHVT and CDR2 SQSDAQ. Full variable domain (outside the CDR3, taken from reference TRBV7-4 and TRBJ2-7): GAGVSQSPRYKVAKRGRDVALRCDSISGHVTLYWYRQTLGQGSEVLTYSQSDAQRDKSGRPSGRFSAERPERSVSTLKIQRTEQGDSAVYLCASSFWDNYEQYFGPGTRLTVT.

The V gene is TRBV11-2, the J gene TRBJ1-2; D gene ambiguous. This CDR3 spans 15 amino acids. Per germline, CDR1 SGHAT and CDR2 FQNNGV. Trimming took off 6 bases at V and 2 bases at J, with 16 bases between the two ends. The CDR3 is CASSQVENWNYGYTF. The CDR3 nucleotides read TGTGCCAGCAGTCAAGTGGAGAATTGGAACTATGGCTACACCTTC.

This chain joins TRBV21-1 and TRBJ1-1; TRBD1, the table's D call, lacks a check against the DNA. TRBV21-1 constitutes a pseudogene. The CDR3 consists of 14 residues. The CDR3 coding sequence is TGTGCCAGCAGTGCCGGGACATCTAACACTGAAGCTTTCTTT. It is translated as CASSAGTSNTEAFF.